This T cell receptor beta chain stems from a study of CD4 T cells in relation to SARS-CoV-2 and coronaviruses. For the study at large: No peptide or an HIV-1 Nef peptide pool served as negative control. Study-wide results and limits: Compared with monoreactive clones, crossreactive clones showed significantly weaker SARS-CoV-2 expansion.

CD4+ T cells from unexposed donors were obtained before the COVID-19 pandemic (2011-2018). The cells were cultured for roughly 11 days before CD4+ T cells were isolated. Unexposed-donor CD4+ T cells were probed with SARS-CoV-2 S/N and four cold-coronavirus spikes, cells permitting. This clone was seen a few times. The antigen remains unidentified. The method was immunoSEQ multiplex PCR; TCRdb's version includes in-frame clones alone and lacks a portion of them. The sample consists of about 21,000 clones, around 80% of them appearing once. The source is a human donor in good health. Sequenced material: CD4+ T cells from PBMCs, cultured in vitro.

The CDR3 DNA reads as TGTGCCAGCAGCTTAGTGGGGGTCGGGACGAGCTATGGCTACACCTTC. Protein: CASSLVGVGTSYGYTF. The chain links TRBV7-8 to TRBJ1-2, with D perhaps matching TRBD1 (5 bases). The CDR3 runs 16 residues. The V gene lost 1 base and the J gene lost 4 bases, with 16 bases spanning the gap. From germline, CDR1 is SGHVS and CDR2 FQNEAQ.